This TCR beta chain is from a study of blood T cells in healthy people across ages. Primers used in a second PCR of about 6 to 12 cycles were a sample-barcoded 5' primer and a J-beta primer mix. MiXCR, applied by TCRdb to the 5' RACE reads, yields one record per CDR3 protein. The data contain a few hundred thousand distinct CDR3 sequences, 25% to 30% of them seen just once; the ten biggest clones take up approximately 17%. There are 15 residues in the CDR3. V lost 1 base and J lost 4; bases outside the gene matches: 3. The germline gives CDR1 SGHVS, CDR2 FQNEAQ. This clonotype has just a few counts. Aged roughly 6 to 95, donors were systemically healthy Caucasians from Russia.

The chain couples TRBV7-8 to TRBJ1-4; 7 nucleotides line up with TRBD1. Source material: blood. This receptor was taken from a woman in her seventies in good health. In DNA, the CDR3 is TGTGCCAGCAGCTTAGGACAGGGCAATAATGAAAAACTGTTTTTT. Translating gives CASSLGQGNNEKLFF.